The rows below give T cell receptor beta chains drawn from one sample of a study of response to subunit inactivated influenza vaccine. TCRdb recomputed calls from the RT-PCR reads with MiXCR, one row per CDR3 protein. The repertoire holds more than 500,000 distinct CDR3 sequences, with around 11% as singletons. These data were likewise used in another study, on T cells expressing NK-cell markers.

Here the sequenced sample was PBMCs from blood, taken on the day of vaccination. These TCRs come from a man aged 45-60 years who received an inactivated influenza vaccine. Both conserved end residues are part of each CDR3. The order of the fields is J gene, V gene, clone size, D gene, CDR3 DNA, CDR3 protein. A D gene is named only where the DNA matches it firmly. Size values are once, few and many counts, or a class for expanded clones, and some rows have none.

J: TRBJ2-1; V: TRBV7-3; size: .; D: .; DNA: TGTGCCTCTACCGGGCCCACTTCATATGAGCAGTTCTTC; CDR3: CASTGPTSYEQFF
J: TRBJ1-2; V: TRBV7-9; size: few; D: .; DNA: TGTGCCAGCAGCTTAGGACAGGCCATCTATGGCTACACCTTC; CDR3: CASSLGQAIYGYTF
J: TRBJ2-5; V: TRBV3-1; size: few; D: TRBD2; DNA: TGTGCCAGCAGCCAAGATTTGACTAGCGGAGGAGAGACCCAGTACTTC; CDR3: CASSQDLTSGGETQYF
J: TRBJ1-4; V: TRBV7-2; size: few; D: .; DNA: TGTGCCAGCAGTTTATTAGACGGGCCTAATGAAAAACTGTTTTTT; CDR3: CASSLLDGPNEKLFF
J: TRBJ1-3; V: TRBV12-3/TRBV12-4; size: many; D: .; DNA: TGTGCCAGCAGTTTGGGGAGGGGTTCTGGAAACACCATATATTTT; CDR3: CASSLGRGSGNTIYF
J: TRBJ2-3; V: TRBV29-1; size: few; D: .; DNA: TGCAGCGTTAAAAGGCGGGTCACAGATACGCAGTATTTT; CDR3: CSVKRRVTDTQYF
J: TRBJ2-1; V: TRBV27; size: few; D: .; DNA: TGTGCCAGCAGTTTGATTAGCGGCACCTACAATGAGCAGTTCTTC; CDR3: CASSLISGTYNEQFF
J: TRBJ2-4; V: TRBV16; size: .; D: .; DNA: TGTGCCAGCAGCCCCGCCCCTAAAGGACTGCAGGGGTTTGGCAAAAACATTCAGTACTTC; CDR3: CASSPAPKGLQGFGKNIQYF
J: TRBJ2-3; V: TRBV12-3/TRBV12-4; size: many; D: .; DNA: TGTGCCAGCAGTTCCAACAGACGGAATACGCAGTATTTT; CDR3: CASSSNRRNTQYF
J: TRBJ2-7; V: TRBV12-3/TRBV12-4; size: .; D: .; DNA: TGTGCCAGCAGTGTGGACGGTGCCTACGAGCAGTACTTC; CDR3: CASSVDGAYEQYF